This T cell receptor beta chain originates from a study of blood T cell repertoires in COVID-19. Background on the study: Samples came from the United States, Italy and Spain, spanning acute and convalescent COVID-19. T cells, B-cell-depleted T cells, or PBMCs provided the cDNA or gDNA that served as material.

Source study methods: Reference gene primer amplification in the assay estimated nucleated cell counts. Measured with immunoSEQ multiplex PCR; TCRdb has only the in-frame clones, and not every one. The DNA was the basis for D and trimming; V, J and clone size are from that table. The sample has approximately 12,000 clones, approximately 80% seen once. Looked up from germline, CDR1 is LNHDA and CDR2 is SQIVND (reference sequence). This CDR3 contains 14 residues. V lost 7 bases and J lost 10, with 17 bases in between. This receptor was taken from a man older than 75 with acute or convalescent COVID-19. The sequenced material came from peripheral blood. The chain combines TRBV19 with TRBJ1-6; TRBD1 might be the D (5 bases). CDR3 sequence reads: CASTVSGGRSPLHF. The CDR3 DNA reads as TGTGCCAGTACAGTTTCCGGGGGTCGGTCACCCCTCCACTTT.